These 11 T cell receptor beta chains originate from one sample sequenced in a study of CD8+CD57+ T cells in acquired aplastic anemia. Genomic DNA served as template for TCR beta VDJ and CDR3 profiling. TCRdb re-analysed the reads in MiXCR, keeping a single row per CDR3 protein. The table shows about 240,000 distinct CDR3 sequences, with around half occurring only once. The authors sequenced patients whose flow cytometry had shown CD8+CD57+ cell expansion. Sequenced sample: sorted CD4+, CD8+, or CD8+CD57+ T cells (not recorded which) from PBMCs. The receptor source for this set is a human donor with aplastic anemia.

The chain employs TRBV20-1 and TRBJ2-7, with D unclear. V gave up 6 bases and J gave up 0 bases, with 6 bases separating them. The germline V gene encodes CDR1 DFQATT and CDR2 SNEGSKA (reference sequence). The CDR3 is 11 amino acids. CDR3 in amino acids: CSAVLSYEQYF. In DNA, the CDR3 is TGCAGTGCGGTCCTCTCCTACGAGCAGTACTTC.

V gene TRBV20-1 combines with J gene TRBJ2-7, with TRBD2 as a possible D gene (5 bases). The CDR3 has 13 amino acids. V was cut by 0 bases and J by 6 bases, with 12 bases left in between. Germline V CDR1 and CDR2: DFQATT, SNEGSKA (reference sequence). The CDR3 DNA is TGCAGTGCTAGAGATCCGGGGAACCCCGAGCAGTACTTC. Translation gives CSARDPGNPEQYF.

In regard to this clonotype: Relative to the germline gene, one junction end is altered; a read error may explain this. The chain links TRBV7-9 to TRBJ2-7; no clear D gene. This CDR3 is 12 amino acids long. Germline assignment: CDR1 SEHNR and CDR2 FQNEAQ (reference sequence). The CDR3 loop is CAGSLFPYEQYF. The CDR3 nucleotides read TGTGCCGGCAGCTTATTCCCATACGAGCAGTACTTC. The full variable domain, with the rest looked up from reference TRBV7-9 and TRBJ2-7, is DTGVSQNPRHKITKRGQNVTFRCDPISEHNRLYWYRQTLGQGPEFLTYFQNEAQLEKSRLLSDRFSAERPKGSFSTLEIQRTEQGDSAMYLCAGSLFPYEQYFGPGTRLTVT.

The rearrangement joins TRBV9 to TRBJ1-1, with 7 bases lining up with TRBD1. The V gene's germline CDR1 is SGDLS and CDR2 YYNGEE. The CDR3 has 14 residues. The V gene end was trimmed by 5 bases and the J gene end by 1 base; junction bases not matched to a gene: 5. The chain's CDR3 is CASRQQGRNTEAFF. The CDR3 DNA follows: TGTGCCAGCAGACAACAGGGGCGGAACACTGAAGCTTTCTTT.

This clonotype occurred many times. Without the conserved terminal phenylalanine or tryptophan, this CDR3 likely stems from a read error. V usage is TRBV10-1 and J usage is TRBJ1-6; no clear D. The germline V gene has CDR1 WNHNN and CDR2 SYGVQD (reference sequence). The CDR3 is made up of 16 amino acids. V lost 2 bases and J 0 bases, leaving 8 bases between the germline ends. The CDR3 coding sequence is TGCGCCAGCAGTGAGAGAGGCCCCTCCTATAATTCACCCCTCCACCTT. It encodes CASSERGPSYNSPLHL.

This clonotype occurred many times. V gene TRBV13 combines with J gene TRBJ1-2; D not certain. In germline, CDR1 is PRHDT, CDR2 FYEKMQ (reference sequence). This CDR3 region has 14 residues. V was clipped by 5 bases and J by 2 bases, with 12 bases between them. The DNA of the CDR3 is TGTGCCAGCAGCGGATCCTATGAGAACTATGGCTACACCTTC. Its protein product is CASSGSYENYGYTF.

This clonotype was picked up a small number of times. This sequence joins TRBV5-1 and TRBJ2-2, with TRBD2 as a possible D gene (5 bases). The CDR3 loop spans 15 amino acids. V dropped 4 bases and J dropped 2 bases, with 12 bases sitting between them. The germline V gene encodes CDR1 SGHRS and CDR2 YFSETQ. CDR3 in DNA: TGCGCCAGCAGCCCGGCTAGCCAAAACACCGGGGAGCTGTTTTTT. As protein: CASSPASQNTGELFF.

In its sample, this clonotype was seen once. CDR3 amino acids: CAISGPSAGIGFAEAFF. CDR3 nucleotides: TGTGCCATCAGTGGCCCCAGTGCAGGGATAGGCTTTGCTGAAGCTTTCTTT. This chain links TRBV10-3 with TRBJ1-1; D may be TRBD1 (5 bases). Trimming pared 4 bases from V and 6 bases from J, leaving 24 bases between. This CDR3 region has 17 residues. Germline loops: CDR1 ENHRY, CDR2 SYGVKD.

The chain joins TRBV15 to TRBJ2-1; the D gene could be TRBD1 or TRBD2 (5 bases each). This CDR3 has 13 amino acids. Trimming stripped 7 bases from V and 5 bases from J, with 12 bases between. The V gene's germline CDR1 is LNHNV and CDR2 YYDKDF (reference sequence). CDR3 protein: CATTGDLDNEQFF. The CDR3 DNA sequence: TGTGCCACCACTGGGGACCTGGACAATGAGCAGTTCTTC.

Concerning this clonotype: The conserved phenylalanine or tryptophan normally closing the CDR3 is absent here, so this likely arose from a read error. The chain carries TRBV7-9 and TRBJ2-7; a possible D gene is TRBD2 (5 bases). V dropped 5 bases and J dropped 2 bases, with 13 bases sitting between them. This CDR3 spans 14 amino acids. CDR1 and CDR2 (germline): SEHNR, FQNEAQ (reference sequence). The CDR3 DNA reads TGTGCCAGCAGCCCCGAGGGTAGGACCTACGAGCAGTACCTC. It is translated as CASSPEGRTYEQYL.

This rearrangement joins TRBV5-1 to TRBJ1-4, with D uncertain. CDR3 size: 14 residues. Germline V gives CDR1 SGHRS, CDR2 YFSETQ. The V end was cut by 0 bases, the J end by 2 bases, with 5 bases between. CDR3 in DNA: TGCGCCAGCAGCTTGGAACAGACTAATGAAAAACTGTTTTTT. Translation: CASSLEQTNEKLFF. Filled out from reference TRBV5-1 and TRBJ1-4, the complete variable domain reads KAGVTQTPRYLIKTRGQQVTLSCSPISGHRSVSWYQQTPGQGLQFLFEYFSETQRNKGNFPGRFSGRQFSNSRSEMNVSTLELGDSALYLCASSLEQTNEKLFFGSGTQLSVL.